These 22 T cell receptor beta chains came from one sample sequenced in a study of T cell repertoires in cytomegalovirus infection. One entry per CDR3 protein results from TCRdb running MiXCR on the reads. The sample consists of about 400,000 distinct CDR3 sequences, around a third of them appearing once. Antigens for these TCRs are unknown. Here the sequenced sample was cultured PBMCs, taken from culture after CMV antigen stimulation. These receptors all stem from a human donor in good health (CMV status not recorded). Some clones in this sample may be carry-over from other donors' samples.

This chain links TRBV7-2 with TRBJ2-2, with D maybe TRBD1 (5 bases). CDR3 length: 12 residues. CDR1 is SGHTA, CDR2 FQGNSA, per germline. V was trimmed by 8 bases and J by 5 bases, leaving 9 bases between them. The CDR3 DNA sequence: TGTGCCAGCGGAAAGGGGACCGGGGAGCTGTTTTTT. Translated, it gives CASGKGTGELFF.

This clonotype showed up just a few times. V usage is TRBV15 and J usage is TRBJ2-1; D is possibly TRBD1 or TRBD2 (5 bases each). The germline CDR1 and CDR2 sequences are LNHNV and YYDKDF (reference sequence). This CDR3 comprises 15 residues. The ends were cut back, 0 bases at V and 3 bases at J, with 9 bases in the middle. The CDR3 loop reads CATSRDGGIYNEQFF. CDR3 DNA: TGTGCCACCAGCAGAGATGGGGGAATCTACAATGAGCAGTTCTTC.

This clonotype occurred a few times. The gene calls are TRBV7-2 and TRBJ1-5; D is undetermined. Germline V lookup: CDR1 SGHTA, CDR2 FQGNSA. CDR3 size: 15 residues. The V and J ends lost 1 base and 4 bases respectively, with 11 bases between them. CDR3 nucleotides: TGTGCCAGCAGCTTAGTTGGAGACCGAAATCAGCCCCAGCATTTT. Its protein is CASSLVGDRNQPQHF. Full variable domain (remainder filled in from reference TRBV7-2 and TRBJ1-5): GAGVSQSPSNKVTEKGKDVELRCDPISGHTALYWYRQSLGQGLEFLIYFQGNSAPDKSGLPSDRFSAERTGGSVSTLTIQRTQQEDSAVYLCASSLVGDRNQPQHFGDGTRLSIL.

This clonotype was recorded many times. This rearrangement joins TRBV7-2 to TRBJ2-5; 9 bases agree with TRBD2. V was pared by 6 bases and J by 3 bases, with 8 bases of the junction left unmatched. The CDR3 is 15 amino acids. CDR1 is SGHTA and CDR2 is FQGNSA in the germline V gene. In DNA, the CDR3 is TGTGCCAGCAGACGTAGCGGGAGAAGGGAAGAGACCCAGTACTTC. Encoded protein: CASRRSGRREETQYF. Full variable domain (remainder filled in from reference TRBV7-2 and TRBJ2-5): GAGVSQSPSNKVTEKGKDVELRCDPISGHTALYWYRQSLGQGLEFLIYFQGNSAPDKSGLPSDRFSAERTGGSVSTLTIQRTQQEDSAVYLCASRRSGRREETQYFGPGTRLLVL.

The CDR3 coding sequence is TGTGCCAGCAGTCTATCTAGTATATATGAGCAGTTCTTC. Its protein is CASSLSSIYEQFF. The chain uses TRBV6-6 and TRBJ2-1; D gene ambiguous. V was pared by 5 bases and J by 8 bases, with 13 bases between. Germline CDR1 is MNHNY and CDR2 is SVGAGI (reference sequence). CDR3 length equals 13 residues.

V gene TRBV4-3 combines with J gene TRBJ2-2; TRBD2 aligns across 8 bases. The CDR3 runs 19 residues. Germline CDR1 reads LGHNA; CDR2 reads YSLEER. Germline trimming cut 0 bases from V and 8 bases from J; bases unmatched to any gene: 17. This CDR3 reads CASSQDLPSGWYAWGELFF. The CDR3, as DNA: TGCGCCAGCAGCCAAGATCTGCCTAGCGGGTGGTACGCGTGGGGGGAGCTGTTTTTT.

J is TRBJ2-1 and V is TRBV12-3 or TRBV12-4, with 11 positions matching TRBD2. Trimming at V came to 6 bases and at J to 4 bases, leaving 11 bases not matched to a gene. This CDR3 is built from 17 residues. The CDR3: CASSRSGLAVTYNEQFF. In nucleotides, the CDR3 is TGTGCCAGCAGCCGATCGGGACTAGCGGTAACTTACAATGAGCAGTTCTTC.

The DNA for the CDR3 is TGTGCCAGCAGTGAAGTTGACACGAATTCACCCCTCCACTTT. Protein sequence: CASSEVDTNSPLHF. The chain is built from TRBV2 and TRBJ1-6; D remains unclear. This CDR3 has 14 amino acids. V shed 1 base and J shed 7 bases, with 8 bases lying between them. The germline gives CDR1 SNHLY, CDR2 FYNNEI. Drawing the rest from reference TRBV2 and TRBJ1-6, the complete variable domain is EPEVTQTPSHQVTQMGQEVILRCVPISNHLYFYWYRQILGQKVEFLVSFYNNEISEKSEIFDDQFSVERPDGSNFTLKIRSTKLEDSAMYFCASSEVDTNSPLHFGNGTRLTVT.

This sequence joins TRBV29-1 and TRBJ1-1; a weak D match, TRBD1 (6 bases). The ends were cut back, 0 bases at V and 3 bases at J, with 14 bases in the middle. The CDR3 has 15 residues. CDR1 and CDR2 from the germline V gene are SQVTM and ANQGSEA. CDR3 coding DNA: TGCAGCGTTGAAGATCTCGGGGGCCGGGACACTGAAGCTTTCTTT. Amino acids: CSVEDLGGRDTEAFF.

This clonotype was detected only a few times. The chain employs TRBV28 and TRBJ1-2, with TRBD1 matching 7 bases. After removal of 5 bases from V and 4 bases from J, the junction contained 10 bases not matched to a gene. Germline lookup yields CDR1 MDHEN and CDR2 SYDVKM. This CDR3 spans 15 amino acids. The CDR3 sequence: CASSTQGGQPYGYTF. The CDR3 DNA reads TGTGCCAGCAGTACCCAAGGGGGACAGCCCTATGGCTACACCTTC.

This clonotype appeared a few times. The chain employs TRBV6-6 and TRBJ2-7, with D uncertain. V lost 2 bases and J lost 3, with 20 bases in between. The CDR3 loop spans 17 amino acids. Looked up from germline, CDR1 is MNHNY and CDR2 is SVGAGI (reference sequence). CDR3 in DNA: TGTGCCAGCAGTTACCCGCCTTTCGTCCCTTTGAGCTACGAGCAGTACTTC. Its translation: CASSYPPFVPLSYEQYF.

The gene calls are TRBV20-1 and TRBJ1-5; D unresolved. This CDR3 is built from 12 residues. The germline CDR1 and CDR2 sequences are DFQATT and SNEGSKA (reference sequence). Trimming removed 4 bases at V and 0 bases at J, with 4 bases between. The CDR3 sequence: CSAKNSNQPQHF. The DNA for the CDR3 is TGCAGTGCTAAGAATAGCAATCAGCCCCAGCATTTT.

This clonotype was observed many times. V usage is TRBV7-2 and J usage is TRBJ2-5; either TRBD1 or TRBD2 may fit D (5 bases each). Germline-derived CDR1 and CDR2 are SGHTA and FQGNSA. There are 14 residues in the CDR3. V lost 5 bases, J lost 4 bases, and 14 bases lay in between. In DNA form, the CDR3 reads TGTGCCAGCAGCCTGGGACCACCCCCAGAGACCCAGTACTTC. This gives the protein CASSLGPPPETQYF. The whole variable domain, remainder taken from reference TRBV7-2 and TRBJ2-5, is GAGVSQSPSNKVTEKGKDVELRCDPISGHTALYWYRQSLGQGLEFLIYFQGNSAPDKSGLPSDRFSAERTGGSVSTLTIQRTQQEDSAVYLCASSLGPPPETQYFGPGTRLLVL.

J is TRBJ1-2 and V is TRBV25-1; tentative D call: TRBD1 (6 bases). Germline values: CDR1 MGHDK, CDR2 SYGVNS. The CDR3 totals 12 residues. Trimming pared 6 bases from V and 8 bases from J, leaving 13 bases between. The chain's CDR3 is CASSRTAFGYTF. Written as DNA, the CDR3 is TGTGCCAGCAGCCGGACAGCTTTCGGCTACACCTTC.

For the CDR3, the DNA is TGTGCCAGCAGCTTATTCTCCTACAATGAGCAGTTCTTC. This sequence encodes CASSLFSYNEQFF. The gene calls are TRBV5-4 and TRBJ2-1; D ambiguous. Trimming removed 2 bases from V and 0 bases from J, with 3 bases in between. CDR3 length: 13 residues. Germline CDR1 SGHNT, CDR2 YYREEE (reference sequence).

The chain is built from TRBV20-1 and TRBJ2-3; 10 positions match TRBD2. V lost 4 bases, J lost 2 bases, and 21 bases stayed unmatched. CDR3 length equals 20 residues. CDR1 and CDR2 from the germline V gene are DFQATT and SNEGSKA (reference sequence). CDR3 loop: CSATGGRPLAGVVVTDTQYF. The DNA for the CDR3 is TGCAGTGCTACAGGGGGTCGTCCGCTAGCGGGAGTTGTAGTCACAGATACGCAGTATTTT.

This clonotype was counted only a few times. V gene TRBV7-9 combines with J gene TRBJ2-5; D is unclear. Deletions cut 4 bases from V and 2 bases from J, with 17 bases between. Germline loops: CDR1 SEHNR, CDR2 FQNEAQ (reference sequence). The CDR3 contains 16 residues. In nucleotides, the CDR3 is TGTGCCAGCAGCTCCATCAGGCGGAGACCTCAAGAGACCCAGTACTTC. This encodes CASSSIRRRPQETQYF.

This clonotype was observed a few times. The chain employs TRBV11-2 and TRBJ2-7; D uncertain. Trimming stripped 5 bases from V and 3 bases from J, with 11 bases between. Germline CDR1 and CDR2: SGHAT and FQNNGV. There are 13 residues in the CDR3. This chain's CDR3 is CASSQTGYYEQYV. The CDR3 DNA sequence: TGTGCCAGCAGCCAGACTGGATACTACGAGCAGTACGTC.

V is TRBV19 and J is TRBJ1-5, with D maybe TRBD1 (6 bases). The CDR3 consists of 13 residues. Germline CDR1 LNHDA, CDR2 SQIVND (reference sequence). Trimming shortened V by 5 bases and J by 3 bases, and 8 bases separated the two germline ends. DNA of the CDR3: TGTGCCAGTAGTTGGGGGCCCAATCAGCCCCAGCATTTT. Translated: CASSWGPNQPQHF.

The chain carries TRBV6-2 or TRBV6-3 and TRBJ2-3; 10 nucleotides match TRBD2. V trimming: 7 bases; J trimming: 5 bases; junction bases outside the gene matches: 9. Germline V CDR1 and CDR2: MNHEY, SVGEGT. This CDR3 spans 15 amino acids. DNA for the CDR3: TGTGCCAGCACCGCACGGAGCGGGAGGGTAGATACGCAGTATTTT. Its protein is CASTARSGRVDTQYF.

The chain carries TRBV2 and TRBJ2-7; D remains ambiguous. V dropped 3 bases and J dropped 0 bases, with 9 bases sitting between them. This CDR3 has 14 amino acids. The germline gives CDR1 SNHLY, CDR2 FYNNEI. The CDR3 bases are TGTGCCAGCAGTGAGGGCCACAGCTCCTACGAGCAGTACGTC. It translates to CASSEGHSSYEQYV.

The chain recombines TRBV12-3 or TRBV12-4 with TRBJ2-7, with TRBD2 matching over 8 bases. Losses at the gene ends were 2 bases for V and 3 bases for J; bases not matched to a gene: 3. This CDR3 is 14 amino acids long. The chain's CDR3 is CASSLSGSNYEQYF. The CDR3 DNA follows: TGTGCCAGCAGTTTAAGCGGGAGTAACTACGAGCAGTACTTC.